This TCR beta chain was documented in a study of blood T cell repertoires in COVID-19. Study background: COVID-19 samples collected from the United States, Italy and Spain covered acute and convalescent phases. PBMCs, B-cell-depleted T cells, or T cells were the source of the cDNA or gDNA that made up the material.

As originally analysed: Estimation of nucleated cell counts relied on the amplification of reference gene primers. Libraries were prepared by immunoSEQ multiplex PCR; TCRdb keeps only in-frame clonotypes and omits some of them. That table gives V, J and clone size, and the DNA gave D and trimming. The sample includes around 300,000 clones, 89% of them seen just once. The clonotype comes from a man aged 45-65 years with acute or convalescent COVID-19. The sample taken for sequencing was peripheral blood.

CDR3 residues: CASQQGRGQKDTQYF. The CDR3 nucleotides read TGCGCCAGCCAACAAGGCAGGGGGCAGAAAGATACGCAGTATTTT. This chain joins TRBV10-1 and TRBJ2-3; 8 bases agree with TRBD1. Germline CDR1 reads WNHNN; CDR2 reads SYGVQD (reference sequence). CDR3 length equals 15 residues. V dropped 8 bases and J dropped 5; count of bases not matched to a gene: 12.